The present T cell receptor (beta chain) was sequenced within a study of blood T cell repertoires in COVID-19. Assay: immunoSEQ multiplex PCR; the TCRdb copy retains only in-frame clones and omits some. In the table there are fewer than 350,000 clones, approximately 91% of which are singletons. This CDR3 comprises 16 residues. Per germline, CDR1 SGDLS and CDR2 YYNGEE. J gave up 5 bases and V 4 bases, and 13 bases lay outside the gene matches. Sequencing input: PBMCs or T cells enriched from blood (not recorded which). The TCR comes from a woman aged 25 to 39 who had been exposed to COVID-19. This sequence joins TRBV9 and TRBJ2-3; 7 bases are a match to TRBD1. The CDR3: CASSPQTGIVGDTQYF. CDR3 DNA: TGTGCCAGCAGCCCACAGACAGGGATAGTGGGAGATACGCAGTATTTT.